This T cell receptor (beta chain) stems from a study of blood T cell repertoires in COVID-19. Study information: T cells, B-cell-depleted T cells, or PBMCs provided the cDNA or gDNA that served as material.

The CDR3 contains 15 residues. V gave up 10 bases and J gave up 6 bases; unmatched junction bases: 12. Germline-derived CDR1 and CDR2 are MDHEN and SYDVKM. Measured with immunoSEQ multiplex PCR; TCRdb has only the in-frame clones, and not every one. The repertoire has around 180,000 clones, around three quarters of them found once; the top ten carry roughly 17%. Categorization into cohorts depended on clinical history that participants reported. This TCR was sampled from a woman in her fifties or sixties with acute COVID-19. Sequenced sample: PBMCs or T cells enriched from blood (not recorded which). The rearrangement links TRBV28 to TRBJ1-4, with TRBD1 matching 9 bases. The CDR3 DNA is TGTGCCATCCAGGTGTCGGACAGGGGCGATGAAAAACTGTTTTTT. Translated: CAIQVSDRGDEKLFF.